The T cell receptor beta chain under discussion was sequenced for a study of T cell responses to AZD1222 COVID-19 vaccine. Findings and limits, study-wide: Samples come after the peak T cell response, not at day 14. Most donors were white British, females outnumbered males, and clonal diversity was possibly underestimated.

Worth noting for this clone: Its antigen remains unknown.

Repertoires were generated with immunoSEQ multiplex PCR, while TCRdb's copy carries only in-frame clones and drops some. The table has some 170,000 clones, 85% to 90% seen once. This CDR3 spans 18 amino acids. V was pared by 0 bases and J by 4 bases, with 9 bases of the junction left unmatched. Germline V gene lookup returns CDR1 LGHNA and CDR2 YSLEER. The source was peripheral blood, collected 28 days after the second dose of the MenACWY control vaccine. J is TRBJ1-4 and V is TRBV4-3; TRBD1 aligns across 9 bases. This TCR came from an adult who received the MenACWY meningococcal vaccine as a control. The CDR3 region has the DNA TGCGCCAGCAGCCAAGATATGGCCGGGACAGGGTATAATGAAAAACTGTTTTTT. Protein product: CASSQDMAGTGYNEKLFF.